This T cell receptor beta chain was observed in a study of T cell repertoires in cytomegalovirus infection. Study details: Matching HLA type, along with CMV infection, was indicated by public TCR beta signatures. General observations from the study: Within the response measured ex vivo, HLA-C-restricted CMV-specific TCR beta clonotypes were dominant. Carriage of CMV together with the relevant HLA was identifiable through cumulative public TCR beta family frequency.

Using its own MiXCR run on the reads, TCRdb lists one record per CDR3 protein. The repertoire has about 85,000 distinct CDR3 sequences, around half of them found once; the top ten carry 93%. With respect to this clonotype: Its cognate antigen is unknown.

The CDR3 is made up of 15 amino acids. Germline loops: CDR1 SGHDN, CDR2 FVKESK. Deletions cut 1 base from V and 2 bases from J, with 12 bases between. This sequence was found in a human donor in good health (CMV status not recorded). Some clones in this sample may be carry-over from other donors' samples. Here the sequenced sample was CD8+ T cells from cultured PBMCs, taken from culture after CMV antigen stimulation. The chain couples TRBV14 to TRBJ2-7, with D hard to call. In DNA form, the CDR3 reads TGTGCCAGCAGCCAAGTTAAGGACCGGCCCTACGAGCAGTACTTC. Translating gives CASSQVKDRPYEQYF.